These 17 T cell receptor beta chains were all obtained from the same sample, sequenced in a study of control samples from healthy donors and cancer patients. Clones were sequenced by immunoSEQ multiplex PCR, and TCRdb holds only the in-frame ones, with some missing. Of some 110,000 clones in the sample, roughly 91% were seen once. Sequencing was carried out using blood. The receptors originated from a woman between 65 and 79 years old in good health.

J is TRBJ1-6 and V is TRBV15; D remains ambiguous. Between the trimmed V and J ends, which lost 6 bases and 0 bases, there was a span of 9 bases. This CDR3 is built from 15 residues. Germline CDR1 is LNHNV and CDR2 is YYDKDF (reference sequence). The CDR3 is CATRTVGSYNSPLHF. The CDR3 coding sequence is TGTGCCACCAGGACGGTGGGCTCCTATAATTCACCCCTCCACTTT.

As for this clone: Other DNA sequences of this sample code for an identical CDR3. The CDR3 sequence: CASGASGEPGETQYF. In DNA, the CDR3 is TGTGCCAGTGGGGCGAGCGGGGAACCGGGGGAGACCCAGTACTTC. V gene TRBV6-5 combines with J gene TRBJ2-5, with 7 bases fitting TRBD2. CDR3 length equals 15 residues. V trimming: 9 bases; J trimming: 5 bases; junction bases outside the gene matches: 15. Germline values: CDR1 MNHEY, CDR2 SVGAGI.

The chain is built from TRBV6-1 and TRBJ1-5; D gene uncertain. This CDR3 region has 13 residues. Germline V gene sequence: CDR1 MNHNS, CDR2 SASEGT. The V end lost 1 base, the J end lost 3 bases, and 4 bases lay between the germline ends. In nucleotides, the CDR3 is TGTGCCAGCAGTGAAGGGTACAATCAGCCCCAGCATTTT. It yields the protein CASSEGYNQPQHF.

The CDR3 DNA is TGTGCCAGCAGCGTAGATCTGGGGTCTAACTATGGCTACACCTTC. Amino acid sequence: CASSVDLGSNYGYTF. This chain uses TRBV9 with TRBJ1-2, with D hard to call. The CDR3 has 15 amino acids. Germline V gives CDR1 SGDLS, CDR2 YYNGEE. V was trimmed by 0 bases and J by 0 bases, leaving 9 bases between them.

The chain joins TRBV4-3 to TRBJ2-3; TRBD2 might be the D (6 bases). CDR3 length: 16 residues. Trimming left V 1 base short and J 3 bases short, with 14 bases between. Germline values: CDR1 LGHNA, CDR2 YSLEER. The CDR3 DNA is TGCGCCAGCAGCCAAGCGCCGGGGGTAGGGACAGATACGCAGTATTTT. It translates to CASSQAPGVGTDTQYF.

This chain uses TRBV19 with TRBJ1-4; possibly TRBD1 for D (5 bases). Trimming shortened V by 9 bases and J by 2 bases, and 13 bases separated the two germline ends. The CDR3 is 14 residues long. Germline CDR1 reads LNHDA; CDR2 reads SQIVND (reference sequence). The CDR3 DNA follows: TGTGCCAGCAGGGACGGAAGTACTAATGAAAAACTGTTTTTT. This sequence encodes CASRDGSTNEKLFF.

The chain carries TRBV6-5 and TRBJ1-3; D perhaps matches TRBD1 (6 bases). Trimming left V 5 bases short and J 0 bases short, with 11 bases between. The CDR3 is 15 residues long. CDR1 is MNHEY and CDR2 is SVGAGI in the germline V gene. CDR3 nucleotide sequence: TGTGCCAGCAGTCGAGGGGGGAGCTCTGGAAACACCATATATTTT. Translation: CASSRGGSSGNTIYF.

The gene calls are TRBV6-5 and TRBJ2-4; D is ambiguous. Between the trimmed V and J ends, which lost 5 bases and 5 bases, there was a span of 10 bases. Germline assignment: CDR1 MNHEY and CDR2 SVGAGI. CDR3 length equals 13 residues. Written as DNA, the CDR3 is TGTGCCAGCAGTCCGGTCCTAGAAAACATTCAGTACTTC. Translating it yields CASSPVLENIQYF.

This sequence joins TRBV2 and TRBJ2-3; D might be TRBD2 (7 bases). The V gene's germline CDR1 is SNHLY and CDR2 FYNNEI. The germline V and J ends were trimmed by 6 bases and 6 bases, with 13 bases remaining between them. There are 13 residues in the CDR3. The CDR3 DNA sequence: TGTGCCAGCAGACGGGGGGCCGGGGATACGCAGTATTTT. Protein product: CASRRGAGDTQYF.

The chain links TRBV11-2 to TRBJ1-4; D remains unclear. Trimming removed 5 bases from V and 2 bases from J, with 12 bases in between. Germline V gene lookup returns CDR1 SGHAT and CDR2 FQNNGV. This CDR3 is built from 15 residues. The chain's CDR3 is CASSPTELTNEKLFF. The CDR3 DNA reads as TGTGCCAGCAGCCCAACTGAGCTGACTAATGAAAAACTGTTTTTT. Variable domain in full (rest from reference TRBV11-2 and TRBJ1-4): EAGVAQSPRYKIIEKRQSVAFWCNPISGHATLYWYQQILGQGPKLLIQFQNNGVVDDSQLPKDRFSAERLKGVDSTLKIQPAKLEDSAVYLCASSPTELTNEKLFFGSGTQLSVL.

This CDR3 reads CASSTTTTTEAFF. In nucleotides, the CDR3 is TGCGCCAGCAGCACAACTACCACGACTGAAGCTTTCTTT. The chain recombines TRBV5-1 with TRBJ1-1; D unclear. V shed 4 bases and J shed 5 bases, with 12 bases lying between them. Germline values: CDR1 SGHRS, CDR2 YFSETQ. The CDR3 spans 13 residues.

The CDR3 reads CASSPTGTTYEQYF. CDR3 sequence (DNA): TGTGCCAGCAGTCCGACAGGGACAACCTACGAGCAGTACTTC. The chain is built from TRBV27 and TRBJ2-7; 7 bases line up with TRBD1. Looked up from germline, CDR1 is MNHEY and CDR2 is SMNVEV (reference sequence). J gave up 2 bases and V 5 bases, and 6 bases lay outside the gene matches. This CDR3 is 14 amino acids long.

This clone was seen just once. The chain recombines TRBV5-8 with TRBJ2-5; D might be TRBD1 (6 bases). The V gene's germline CDR1 is SGHTS and CDR2 YDEGEE. The CDR3 contains 16 residues. V was shortened by 1 base and J by 5 bases, with 18 bases between the two germline ends. The CDR3 sequence: CASSLQGTPSSETQYF. In DNA, the CDR3 is TGTGCCAGCAGCTTGCAGGGGACCCCGAGTTCGGAGACCCAGTACTTC.

This clone has only a few counts. The CDR3 here is CASSSERGAYNEQFF. CDR3 nucleotide sequence: TGCGCCAGCAGCTCCGAGCGGGGGGCTTACAATGAGCAGTTCTTC. This chain links TRBV5-1 with TRBJ2-1, with 9 nucleotides matching TRBD2. Unmatched junction bases numbered 5, after V lost 3 bases and J lost 4 bases. Germline CDR1 SGHRS, CDR2 YFSETQ. CDR3 length: 15 amino acids.

The chain employs TRBV18 and TRBJ1-1; D is perhaps TRBD1 (5 bases). Germline V gives CDR1 KGHSH, CDR2 LQKENI. The CDR3 runs to 14 residues. Trimming removed 6 bases at V and 6 bases at J, with 17 bases between. The chain's CDR3 is CASSPLQGLAEAFF. Here the CDR3 DNA reads TGTGCCAGCTCTCCGCTGCAGGGTTTGGCTGAAGCTTTCTTT.

This clone has just a few counts. The chain is built from TRBV5-1 and TRBJ2-5; TRBD1 agrees at 9 bases. The germline V gene has CDR1 SGHRS and CDR2 YFSETQ. This CDR3 is built from 14 residues. Trimming at V came to 4 bases and at J to 2 bases, leaving 3 bases not matched to a gene. The CDR3 spells CASSAGQGQETQYF. DNA for the CDR3: TGCGCCAGCAGCGCGGGACAGGGACAAGAGACCCAGTACTTC.

The J gene is TRBJ1-2, the V gene TRBV29-1, with a possible D match to TRBD1 (6 bases). V was trimmed by 8 bases and J by 8 bases, leaving 12 bases between them. This CDR3 is 10 amino acids long. Germline-derived CDR1 and CDR2 are SQVTM and ANQGSEA. The CDR3 loop is CSSYREGYTF. Written as DNA, the CDR3 is TGCAGCTCTTACAGGGAAGGCTACACCTTC.